This TCR beta chain was identified in a study of post-analysis software for immune sequencing data. Study results and caveats: In patients, TRBV5-6, TRBV5-1 and TRBV20-1 belonged to about five TRBV segments found more frequently than in controls.

The CDR3 spans 15 residues. CDR1 and CDR2 (germline): SEHNR, FQNEAQ (reference sequence). Trimming cost V 0 bases and J 2 bases, with 11 bases left between them. Included in the TCR beta cDNA libraries were unique molecular identifiers. Once about 0.9 to 11 million T cells were used, roughly 490,000 cDNA molecules resulted. TCRdb ran MiXCR on the PCR reads and lists one entry per CDR3 protein. Among about 810,000 distinct CDR3 sequences, about 53% were seen once, and the ten largest hold approximately 4.2%. This clonotype has just a few counts. What it recognizes is unknown. The V gene is TRBV7-9, the J gene TRBJ2-7; D might be TRBD1 (5 bases). Sequencing was performed on blood. The sequence derives from a girl aged 10 to 17 with multiple sclerosis. Here the CDR3 DNA reads TGTGCCAGCAGCTTAGCGGGTCAGGGCCCCTACGAGCAGTACTTC. Protein sequence: CASSLAGQGPYEQYF.